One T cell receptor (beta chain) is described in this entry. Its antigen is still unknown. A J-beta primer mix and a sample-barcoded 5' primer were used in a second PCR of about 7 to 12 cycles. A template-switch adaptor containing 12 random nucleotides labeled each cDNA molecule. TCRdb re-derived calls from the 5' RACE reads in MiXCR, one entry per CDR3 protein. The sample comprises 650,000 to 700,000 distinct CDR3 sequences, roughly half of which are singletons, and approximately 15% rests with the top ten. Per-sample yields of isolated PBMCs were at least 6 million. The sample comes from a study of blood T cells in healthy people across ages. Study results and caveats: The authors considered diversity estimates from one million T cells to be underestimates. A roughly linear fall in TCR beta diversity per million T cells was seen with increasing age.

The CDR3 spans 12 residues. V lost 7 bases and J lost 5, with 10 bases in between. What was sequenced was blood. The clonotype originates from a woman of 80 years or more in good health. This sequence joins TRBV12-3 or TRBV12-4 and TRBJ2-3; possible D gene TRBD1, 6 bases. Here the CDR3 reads CASKTGRDTQYF. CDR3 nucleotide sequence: TGTGCCAGCAAAACAGGGCGAGATACGCAGTATTTT.